The entry that follows covers one T cell receptor beta chain sequence. The Seattle site enrolled patients during active infection and followed them longitudinally. The sample is drawn from a study of blood T cell repertoires in COVID-19. The overall study: Samples representing acute and convalescent COVID-19 were sourced from the United States, Italy and Spain. Sample material is recorded as cDNA or gDNA derived from T cells, B-cell-depleted T cells, or PBMCs.

As originally analysed: Amplification of reference gene primers provided the estimated nucleated cell counts. TCRdb keeps only in-frame clones here, not all; method: immunoSEQ multiplex PCR. Clonal size and the V and J genes are those of that table, whereas D and trimming came from the DNA. This table holds tens of thousands of clones, roughly 79% found once. The CDR3 covers 14 residues. Losses at the gene ends were 5 bases for V and 6 bases for J; bases not matched to a gene: 9. CDR1 SGHTA and CDR2 FQGNSA come from the germline V gene. The clonotype originates from a man aged 80 or over with COVID-19, enrolled during active disease. The J gene is TRBJ2-5, the V gene TRBV7-2; 7 bases align to TRBD2. What was sequenced was peripheral blood. The CDR3 loop is CASSAGLGRQTQYF. The CDR3 nucleotides are TGTGCCAGCAGCGCTGGACTAGGACGGCAGACCCAGTACTTC.